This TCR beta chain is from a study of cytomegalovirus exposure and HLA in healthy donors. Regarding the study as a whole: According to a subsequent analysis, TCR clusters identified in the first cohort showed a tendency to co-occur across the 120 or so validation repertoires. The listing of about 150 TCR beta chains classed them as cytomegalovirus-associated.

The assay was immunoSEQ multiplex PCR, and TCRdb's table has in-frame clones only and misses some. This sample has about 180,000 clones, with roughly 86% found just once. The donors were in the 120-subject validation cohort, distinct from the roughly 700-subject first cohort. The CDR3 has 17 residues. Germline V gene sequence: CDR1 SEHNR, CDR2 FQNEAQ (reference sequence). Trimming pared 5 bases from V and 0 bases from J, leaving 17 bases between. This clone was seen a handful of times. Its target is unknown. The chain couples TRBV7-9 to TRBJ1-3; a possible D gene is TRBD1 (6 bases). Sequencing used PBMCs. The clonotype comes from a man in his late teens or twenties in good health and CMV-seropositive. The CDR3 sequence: CASSPFVTGDSGNTIYF. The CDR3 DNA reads TGTGCCAGCAGCCCATTCGTGACAGGTGACTCTGGAAACACCATATATTTT.